A single sample is the source of the 27 T cell receptor beta chains below, sequenced in a study of cytomegalovirus exposure and HLA in healthy donors. It was with 60 Vbeta and 13 Jbeta primers that the PCR ran. Some clones are missing from TCRdb's copy, which holds only in-frame ones; the method was immunoSEQ multiplex PCR. The repertoire holds about 130,000 clones, with about 11% as singletons. Sequencing used PBMCs. The receptor set was obtained from a young woman in good health and CMV-seropositive.

The chain carries TRBV11-3 and TRBJ2-7, with D possibly TRBD2 on 5 matching bases. CDR3 length: 14 amino acids. Trimming cost V 3 bases and J 6 bases, with 15 bases left between them. CDR1 SGHNT and CDR2 YENEEA come from the germline V gene. CDR3 amino acids: CASSFDYLGFEQYF. CDR3 sequence (DNA): TGTGCCAGCAGCTTTGACTACCTCGGTTTCGAGCAGTACTTC.

J is TRBJ1-3 and V is TRBV9, with D uncertain. Trimming took off 3 bases at V and 0 bases at J, with 7 bases between the two ends. Looked up from germline, CDR1 is SGDLS and CDR2 is YYNGEE. This CDR3 region has 14 residues. CDR3 residues: CASSGWSSGNTIYF. The DNA for the CDR3 is TGTGCCAGCAGCGGGTGGAGCTCTGGAAACACCATATATTTT.

This clone was counted between two and nine times. The rearrangement joins TRBV6-5 to TRBJ1-4; 7 nucleotides align to TRBD1. The CDR3 is 15 residues long. V shed 6 bases and J 7 bases; nucleotides not matched to a gene: 11. The germline gives CDR1 MNHEY, CDR2 SVGAGI. In nucleotides, the CDR3 is TGTGCCAGCAGCCCCTGGGCAGGGGGTCTTGAAAAACTGTTTTTT. Translation gives CASSPWAGGLEKLFF.

This clone has a handful of counts. The rearrangement joins TRBV5-1 to TRBJ2-7; perhaps TRBD2 as D (5 bases). V was clipped by 0 bases and J by 3 bases, with 10 bases between them. Germline V CDR1 and CDR2: SGHRS, YFSETQ. This CDR3 spans 14 amino acids. CDR3 DNA: TGCGCCAGCAGCTTGGTTGGGGAGAACTACGAGCAGTACTTC. It yields the protein CASSLVGENYEQYF.

This chain connects TRBV11-3 to TRBJ2-7; D is ambiguous. Deletions cut 1 base from V and 6 bases from J, with 10 bases between. Germline CDR1 SGHNT, CDR2 YENEEA. The CDR3 runs to 13 residues. This CDR3 reads CASSLVSDTEQYF. For the CDR3, the DNA is TGTGCCAGCAGCTTAGTTTCTGACACCGAGCAGTACTTC. Supplemented by reference TRBV11-3 and TRBJ2-7, the full variable domain reads EAGVVQSPRYKIIEKKQPVAFWCNPISGHNTLYWYLQNLGQGPELLIRYENEEAVDDSQLPKDRFSAERLKGVDSTLKIQPAELGDSAVYLCASSLVSDTEQYFGPGTRLTVT.

This clone has a handful of counts. This chain uses TRBV5-1 with TRBJ2-2; TRBD1 aligns across 12 bases. Germline loops: CDR1 SGHRS, CDR2 YFSETQ. The CDR3 has 15 amino acids. V gave up 4 bases and J gave up 7 bases; unmatched junction bases: 5. CDR3 DNA sequence: TGCGCCAGCAGCCCCGGGACAGGGGGCGTCGGGGAGCTGTTTTTT. Translation gives CASSPGTGGVGELFF.

This clone was counted between two and nine times. This rearrangement joins TRBV7-2 to TRBJ2-7; 8 bases agree with TRBD2. CDR1 and CDR2 (germline): SGHTA, FQGNSA. The CDR3 runs to 15 residues. After removal of 2 bases from V and 5 bases from J, the junction contained 8 bases not matched to a gene. The DNA of the CDR3 is TGTGCCAGCAGCTTATACGGGAGGGCCGTCAACGAGCAGTACTTC. Translation gives CASSLYGRAVNEQYF.

The genes are TRBV2 and TRBJ2-5; TRBD1 aligns across 9 bases. J was trimmed by 5 bases and V by 6 bases; bases with no gene match: 7. There are 14 residues in the CDR3. CDR1 is SNHLY and CDR2 is FYNNEI in the germline V gene. The DNA of the CDR3 is TGTGCCAGCAGCTTGGACAGGGGTTCGGAGACCCAGTACTTC. Translation gives CASSLDRGSETQYF.

This clone came up a few times. The CDR3 loop reads CAWSVAAHEFF. The DNA of the CDR3 is TGTGCCTGGAGTGTCGCGGCCCACGAATTCTTC. This chain uses TRBV30 with TRBJ2-1; D unclear. The CDR3 runs to 11 residues. Per the germline V gene, CDR1 is GTSNPN and CDR2 is SVGIG (reference sequence). The ends were cut back, 0 bases at V and 16 bases at J, with 13 bases in the middle.

The V and J genes are TRBV30 and TRBJ2-7, with 7 bases identical to TRBD2. Per germline, CDR1 GTSNPN and CDR2 SVGIG (reference sequence). CDR3 length equals 12 residues. The V segment lost 8 bases and the J segment 3 bases; nucleotides outside the gene matches: 7. This CDR3 reads CALGEGNYEQYF. The CDR3 DNA is TGTGCCCTCGGGGAGGGCAACTACGAGCAGTACTTC.

The chain is built from TRBV27 and TRBJ2-7, with a possible D match to TRBD2 (5 bases). The CDR3 spans 13 residues. V was pared by 2 bases and J by 4 bases, with 9 bases between. Looked up from germline, CDR1 is MNHEY and CDR2 is SMNVEV (reference sequence). The CDR3 loop reads CASSLHSGYEQYF. DNA of the CDR3: TGTGCCAGCAGTTTACACAGCGGTTACGAGCAGTACTTC.

V is TRBV28 and J is TRBJ2-2, with TRBD2 as a possible D gene (5 bases). CDR1 is MDHEN and CDR2 is SYDVKM in the germline V gene. The CDR3 contains 14 residues. Trimming took off 6 bases at V and 8 bases at J, with 16 bases between the two ends. CDR3 residues: CASSLLSESGELFF. The CDR3 DNA reads TGTGCCAGCAGCCTCCTTAGCGAGTCGGGGGAGCTGTTTTTT.

V and J are TRBV28 and TRBJ2-7, with D maybe TRBD2 (6 bases). The V gene lost 6 bases and the J gene lost 6 bases, with 21 bases spanning the gap. The CDR3 loop spans 15 amino acids. Per germline, CDR1 MDHEN and CDR2 SYDVKM. The CDR3 loop is CASSPLGGKLSEQYF. The CDR3 nucleotides are TGTGCCAGCAGCCCCCTCGGCGGGAAGTTATCCGAGCAGTACTTC.

This clone was seen more than once but under ten times. This chain links TRBV7-9 with TRBJ2-1; the D gene is possibly TRBD2 (5 bases). This CDR3 is 16 amino acids long. V was clipped by 4 bases and J by 1 base, with 14 bases between them. Germline CDR1 and CDR2: SEHNR and FQNEAQ (reference sequence). The CDR3 reads CASSSYPAGSYNEQFF. CDR3 DNA sequence: TGTGCCAGCAGCTCGTACCCGGCGGGTTCCTACAATGAGCAGTTCTTC.

The V call is TRBV5-5, the J call TRBJ1-4; 8 bases are a match to TRBD1. This CDR3 region has 16 residues. The V segment lost 4 bases and the J segment 5 bases; nucleotides outside the gene matches: 10. The V gene's germline CDR1 is SGHKS and CDR2 YYEKEE (reference sequence). The chain's CDR3 is CASSSGAWTGNEKLFF. DNA of the CDR3: TGTGCCAGCAGCAGTGGGGCCTGGACAGGGAATGAAAAACTGTTTTTT.

This clone has more than one count but fewer than ten. The rearrangement joins TRBV7-9 to TRBJ2-1, with TRBD2 matching over 10 bases. CDR1 is SEHNR and CDR2 is FQNEAQ in the germline V gene (reference sequence). Losses at the gene ends were 5 bases for V and 3 bases for J; bases not matched to a gene: 4. CDR3 length: 15 residues. The CDR3 region is CASSQTSGFYNEQFF. The CDR3 region has the DNA TGTGCCAGCAGCCAGACTAGCGGGTTCTACAATGAGCAGTTCTTC.

This clone was detected only a few times. The chain couples TRBV5-4 to TRBJ2-1; 9 nucleotides match TRBD1. The CDR3 runs to 14 residues. With V trimmed by 0 bases and J by 10 bases, 5 bases remained unmatched. Germline assignment: CDR1 SGHNT and CDR2 YYREEE (reference sequence). CDR3 nucleotides: TGTGCCAGCAGCTTGGACAGGGGGCTCGGGGAGCAGTTCTTC. This translates into CASSLDRGLGEQFF.

The rearrangement links TRBV4-1 to TRBJ1-2, with D perhaps TRBD1 (5 bases). Germline values: CDR1 MGHRA, CDR2 YSYEKL. Trimming took off 3 bases at V and 5 bases at J, with 13 bases between the two ends. The CDR3 has 14 amino acids. The CDR3 DNA follows: TGCGCCAGCAGCCACCGGGGGGAGAGGTATGGCTACACCTTC. Amino acids: CASSHRGERYGYTF.

The sample holds a few counts of this clone. The chain uses TRBV2 and TRBJ1-1; 10 positions agree with TRBD1. CDR1 and CDR2 (germline): SNHLY, FYNNEI. The CDR3 has 12 amino acids. V was clipped by 7 bases and J by 10 bases; unmatched bases: 6. This CDR3 reads CASTGDRGRAFF. The CDR3 bases are TGTGCCAGCACTGGGGACAGGGGAAGAGCTTTCTTT.

This clone has just a few counts. The chain joins TRBV5-4 to TRBJ1-1; D may be TRBD1 (6 bases). V lost 4 bases and J lost 5, with 18 bases in between. Per germline, CDR1 SGHNT and CDR2 YYREEE (reference sequence). This CDR3 is built from 15 residues. The CDR3 loop reads CASSQQGLVGTEAFF. The CDR3 coding sequence is TGTGCCAGCAGCCAACAGGGCCTGGTGGGAACTGAAGCTTTCTTT.

This chain connects TRBV4-2 to TRBJ2-5; TRBD2 matches at 8 bases. TRBJ2-7 explains the end of the DNA better; the J call may be wrong. Germline-derived CDR1 and CDR2 are LGHNA and YNFKEQ. This CDR3 has 16 residues. The CDR3 DNA sequence: TGTGCCAGCAGCCCCCAACTAGCGGACAGCTCCTACGAGCAGTACTTC. Translating gives CASSPQLADSSYEQYF.

This sequence joins TRBV4-1 and TRBJ2-7, with a tentative D call TRBD2 (6 bases). Looked up from germline, CDR1 is MGHRA and CDR2 is YSYEKL. Trimming pared 3 bases from V and 3 bases from J, leaving 9 bases between. The CDR3 has 13 residues. As DNA, the CDR3 is TGCGCCAGCAGCCATCAGGAGGGCTACGAGCAGTACTTC. It yields the protein CASSHQEGYEQYF.

Only a few counts were recorded for this clone. The chain has TRBV4-2 and TRBJ2-2; 7 bases are a match to TRBD2. With V trimmed by 0 bases and J by 4 bases, 5 bases remained unmatched. From germline, CDR1 is LGHNA and CDR2 YNFKEQ. The CDR3 is made up of 16 amino acids. CDR3 in amino acids: CASSQDFSSGTGELFF. DNA for the CDR3: TGTGCCAGCAGCCAAGACTTTTCTAGCGGCACCGGGGAGCTGTTTTTT.

This clone was recorded a few times. The chain joins TRBV7-8 to TRBJ1-1; 7 bases map to TRBD1. This CDR3 is built from 17 residues. Germline assignment: CDR1 SGHVS and CDR2 FQNEAQ. V was clipped by 5 bases and J by 4 bases; unmatched bases: 16. CDR3 protein: CASSPYVDRVVGTEAFF. CDR3 DNA: TGTGCCAGCAGCCCGTACGTAGACAGGGTGGTTGGCACTGAAGCTTTCTTT.

This chain joins TRBV7-2 and TRBJ1-1, with D tentatively TRBD1 (5 bases). The CDR3 spans 10 residues. The germline CDR1 and CDR2 sequences are SGHTA and FQGNSA. Trimming pared 3 bases from V and 11 bases from J, leaving 7 bases between. The CDR3: CASSFGAAFF. CDR3 DNA sequence: TGTGCCAGCAGCTTTGGGGCTGCTTTCTTT. The variable domain in full, completed from reference TRBV7-2 and TRBJ1-1, reads GAGVSQSPSNKVTEKGKDVELRCDPISGHTALYWYRQSLGQGLEFLIYFQGNSAPDKSGLPSDRFSAERTGGSVSTLTIQRTQQEDSAVYLCASSFGAAFFGQGTRLTVV.

The V call is TRBV27, the J call TRBJ2-1; D may be TRBD2 (6 bases). Trimming stripped 1 base from V and 0 bases from J, with 13 bases between. The germline V gene has CDR1 MNHEY and CDR2 SMNVEV (reference sequence). The CDR3 is 17 amino acids. CDR3 protein: CASSLWAGPSSYNEQFF. The CDR3 bases are TGTGCCAGCAGTTTATGGGCGGGGCCTAGCTCCTACAATGAGCAGTTCTTC.

The V gene is TRBV28, the J gene TRBJ1-4, with a weak D call TRBD1 (6 bases). V lost 2 bases to trimming and J lost 8 bases, with 12 bases between them. This CDR3 contains 14 residues. Germline-derived CDR1 and CDR2 are MDHEN and SYDVKM. The CDR3 reads CASSLTGGMEKLFF. CDR3 DNA: TGTGCCAGCAGTTTAACGGGGGGCATGGAAAAACTGTTTTTT.